The 20 T cell receptor beta chains below all came from one sample that was sequenced in a study of shared clonotypes between healthy human individuals. Measured with immunoSEQ multiplex PCR; TCRdb has only the in-frame clones, and not every one. There are 800,000 to 950,000 clones in the sample; 96% occur only once, and less than 0.3% lies in the top ten. CD45RO-negative, CCR7-positively selected cells formed the naive CD8 fraction, excluding terminally differentiated effector memory CD45RA+ cells. Sequenced: naive CD8+ T cells sorted from blood. The receptors come from a man aged 25 to 40 in good health.

As regards this clone: The same CDR3 can be traced to other DNA sequences in this sample. This sequence joins TRBV27 and TRBJ2-7; unclear D gene. The germline V and J ends were trimmed by 4 bases and 1 base, with 5 bases remaining between them. CDR3 length: 12 residues. CDR1 and CDR2 from the germline V gene are MNHEY and SMNVEV (reference sequence). CDR3 region: CASSSLSYEQYF. CDR3 DNA: TGTGCCAGCAGTTCTTTATCCTACGAGCAGTACTTC.

Notes on this clone: One junction end does not reproduce the germline sequence, and a read error may be involved. This rearrangement joins TRBV7-7 to TRBJ2-3; a weak D match, TRBD2 (5 bases). This CDR3 is 15 amino acids long. The germline V gene has CDR1 SSHAT and CDR2 FNYEAQ (reference sequence). The CDR3 is CASSLNPGSTDTQYF. The CDR3 DNA reads as TGTGCTAGCAGCTTAAACCCGGGGAGCACAGATACGCAGTATTTT.

The V gene is TRBV7-9, the J gene TRBJ2-5; D possibly uses TRBD1 or TRBD2 (6 bases each). Germline CDR1 and CDR2: SEHNR and FQNEAQ (reference sequence). V was shortened by 5 bases and J by 2 bases, with 12 bases between the two germline ends. CDR3 size: 14 residues. CDR3 amino acids: CASSLGGPQETQYF. DNA of the CDR3: TGTGCCAGCAGCCTGGGGGGCCCTCAAGAGACCCAGTACTTC.

The rearrangement joins TRBV7-6 to TRBJ2-3; TRBD1 is a possible D gene (6 bases). This CDR3 has 15 residues. In germline, CDR1 is SGHVS, CDR2 FNYEAQ. V was trimmed by 2 bases and J by 4 bases, leaving 13 bases between them. CDR3 bases: TGTGCCAGCAGCTTAAGGAAAGGGGGTGCAGATACGCAGTATTTT. As protein: CASSLRKGGADTQYF.

On this clone itself: The sample carries other DNA sequences with the same CDR3. The V call is TRBV19, the J call TRBJ2-1; D unresolved. This CDR3 comprises 12 residues. V was clipped by 3 bases and J by 6 bases, with 6 bases between them. Germline CDR1 reads LNHDA; CDR2 reads SQIVND (reference sequence). CDR3 in DNA: TGTGCCAGTAGTATTCTAGGCAATGAGCAGTTCTTC. This encodes CASSILGNEQFF.

The V gene is TRBV18, the J gene TRBJ2-1; 11 bases agree with TRBD2. Germline values: CDR1 KGHSH, CDR2 LQKENI. The CDR3 sequence is 18 residues long. V gave up 1 base and J gave up 7 bases; unmatched junction bases: 12. CDR3 region: CASSPLLTSGSRWNEQFF. CDR3 nucleotides: TGTGCCAGCTCACCACTATTAACTAGCGGGAGTCGATGGAATGAGCAGTTCTTC.

The rearrangement joins TRBV28 to TRBJ1-2; D not resolved. The CDR3 runs 12 residues. Trimming removed 7 bases at V and 3 bases at J, with 9 bases between. CDR1 MDHEN and CDR2 SYDVKM come from the germline V gene. The DNA for the CDR3 is TGTGCCAGCACCACGGGCCACTATGGCTACACCTTC. As protein: CASTTGHYGYTF.

J is TRBJ2-5 and V is TRBV9; either TRBD1 or TRBD2 may supply D (5 bases each). The V gene's germline CDR1 is SGDLS and CDR2 YYNGEE. The CDR3 runs to 15 residues. Trimming cost V 0 bases and J 5 bases, with 14 bases left between them. CDR3 in DNA: TGTGCCAGCAGCGTAGGTATAGTTTGGGGGGAGACCCAGTACTTC. This sequence encodes CASSVGIVWGETQYF.

This chain joins TRBV9 and TRBJ2-3; D possibly corresponds to TRBD2 (6 bases). V lost 4 bases and J lost 1, with 19 bases in between. This CDR3 comprises 17 residues. Germline CDR1 reads SGDLS; CDR2 reads YYNGEE. The CDR3 spells CASSRGYKERGTDTQYF. The CDR3 nucleotides read TGTGCCAGCAGCCGGGGCTACAAGGAGCGGGGCACAGATACGCAGTATTTT.

V and J are TRBV5-1 and TRBJ1-1; no reliable D call. V was pared by 4 bases and J by 8 bases, with 21 bases between. CDR1 SGHRS and CDR2 YFSETQ come from the germline V gene. The CDR3 totals 15 residues. CDR3 DNA: TGCGCCAGCAGCCAACGCCTTGGGCAGGCCCTCGAAGCTTTCTTT. It translates to CASSQRLGQALEAFF.

The V gene is TRBV7-9, the J gene TRBJ2-7; 7 nucleotides align to TRBD1. The CDR3 is 15 amino acids. The germline CDR1 and CDR2 sequences are SEHNR and FQNEAQ (reference sequence). After removal of 0 bases from V and 6 bases from J, the junction contained 8 bases not matched to a gene. For the CDR3, the DNA is TGTGCCAGCAGCTTAGCGGATGGGACAGCAGGCGAGCAGTACTTC. As protein: CASSLADGTAGEQYF.

V and J are TRBV29-1 and TRBJ2-3; TRBD1 is a possible D gene (6 bases). This CDR3 has 14 amino acids. Trimming cost V 6 bases and J 3 bases, with 16 bases left between them. Germline CDR1 reads SQVTM; CDR2 reads ANQGSEA. DNA for the CDR3: TGCAGCGTGGAAACAGGGAAGTGGACAGATACGCAGTATTTT. This encodes CSVETGKWTDTQYF.

The chain carries TRBV7-9 and TRBJ2-1; 12 nucleotides agree with TRBD1. V lost 2 bases and J lost 9; bases outside the gene matches: 14. Germline CDR1 and CDR2: SEHNR and FQNEAQ (reference sequence). This CDR3 has 18 residues. The DNA for the CDR3 is TGTGCCAGCAGCTTATCCGGTTTTTGGGACAGGGGGCTTATTGAGCAGTTCTTC. Its protein is CASSLSGFWDRGLIEQFF.

The V call is TRBV28, the J call TRBJ2-2; tentatively, D is TRBD1 or TRBD2 (6 bases each). The CDR3 length is 14 residues. The ends were cut back, 8 bases at V and 7 bases at J, with 17 bases in the middle. Germline CDR1 and CDR2: MDHEN and SYDVKM. The CDR3 DNA is TGTGCCAGCGTCCCTCGGGGGCCGGACGGGGAGCTGTTTTTT. This encodes CASVPRGPDGELFF.

This sequence joins TRBV6-5 and TRBJ1-2; D gene unclear. The V end was cut by 2 bases, the J end by 3 bases, with 10 bases between. Germline loops: CDR1 MNHEY, CDR2 SVGAGI. This CDR3 comprises 14 residues. CDR3 sequence reads: CASSYDQYHYGYTF. The CDR3, as DNA: TGTGCCAGCAGTTACGACCAATATCACTATGGCTACACCTTC.

Turning to this clone: The sample carries other DNA sequences with the same CDR3. This chain uses TRBV28 with TRBJ2-1, with D unresolved. The CDR3 is 13 amino acids. The germline V and J ends were trimmed by 6 bases and 0 bases, with 6 bases remaining between them. Germline CDR1 and CDR2: MDHEN and SYDVKM. CDR3 in DNA: TGTGCCAGCAGCCCTGACTCCTACAATGAGCAGTTCTTC. Protein product: CASSPDSYNEQFF.

This chain connects TRBV9 to TRBJ1-2; TRBD1 matches 12 bases. Germline V gene data show CDR1 as SGDLS and CDR2 as YYNGEE. The CDR3 spans 19 residues. The V and J ends lost 5 bases and 4 bases, in that order; junction bases with no gene match: 18. CDR3 DNA sequence: TGTGCCAGCAGTGACACCCGCGTCGGGACAGGGGGCGGACCCTATGGCTACACCTTC. Translating gives CASSDTRVGTGGGPYGYTF.

This clone was recorded once. The chain joins TRBV7-6 to TRBJ2-7; TRBD2 matches 11 bases. This CDR3 is 15 amino acids long. V dropped 5 bases and J dropped 4; count of bases not matched to a gene: 7. Germline V CDR1 and CDR2: SGHVS, FNYEAQ. The CDR3 here is CASSKLAGDRYEQYF. CDR3 DNA sequence: TGTGCCAGCAGCAAACTAGCGGGAGATAGGTACGAGCAGTACTTC.

This chain connects TRBV7-9 to TRBJ2-1; perhaps TRBD2 as D (7 bases). This CDR3 comprises 15 residues. V shed 4 bases and J shed 8 bases, with 18 bases lying between them. Per germline, CDR1 SEHNR and CDR2 FQNEAQ (reference sequence). For the CDR3, the DNA is TGTGCCAGCAGCTCCATGGGGGGGGCGGATGATGAGCAGTTCTTC. Its protein is CASSSMGGADDEQFF.

The chain combines TRBV5-4 with TRBJ2-5; D is undetermined. Between the trimmed V and J ends, which lost 0 bases and 5 bases, there was a span of 11 bases. The length of the CDR3 is 14 residues. The germline gives CDR1 SGHNT, CDR2 YYREEE (reference sequence). The DNA of the CDR3 is TGTGCCAGCAGCTTGGTTGCGACTCGGGAGACCCAGTACTTC. It translates to CASSLVATRETQYF.